This T cell receptor beta chain emerged from a study of blood T cell repertoires in COVID-19. Overall study: Sites in the United States, Italy and Spain provided acute and convalescent COVID-19 samples. Sources were T cells, B-cell-depleted T cells, or PBMCs; the material itself was cDNA or gDNA.

Per the authors' pipeline: Estimated nucleated cell counts came from reference gene primer amplification. The protocol was immunoSEQ multiplex PCR, while the TCRdb copy is restricted to in-frame clones and leaves out a portion. V and J calls and clone size are given by that table; D and trimming were obtained from the DNA. The sample includes roughly 100,000 clones, around 83% of them seen just once. CDR1 and CDR2 (germline): SGDLS, YYNGEE. V lost 7 bases and J 9 bases, leaving 19 bases between the germline ends. CDR3 length: 13 amino acids. The origin of this receptor is a woman of 80 years or more with acute or convalescent COVID-19. The chain links TRBV9 to TRBJ1-2; D perhaps matches TRBD1 (6 bases). The specimen was peripheral blood. The CDR3 reads CASVRGVSESYTF. CDR3 coding DNA: TGTGCCAGCGTCAGGGGTGTAAGTGAGAGCTACACCTTC.